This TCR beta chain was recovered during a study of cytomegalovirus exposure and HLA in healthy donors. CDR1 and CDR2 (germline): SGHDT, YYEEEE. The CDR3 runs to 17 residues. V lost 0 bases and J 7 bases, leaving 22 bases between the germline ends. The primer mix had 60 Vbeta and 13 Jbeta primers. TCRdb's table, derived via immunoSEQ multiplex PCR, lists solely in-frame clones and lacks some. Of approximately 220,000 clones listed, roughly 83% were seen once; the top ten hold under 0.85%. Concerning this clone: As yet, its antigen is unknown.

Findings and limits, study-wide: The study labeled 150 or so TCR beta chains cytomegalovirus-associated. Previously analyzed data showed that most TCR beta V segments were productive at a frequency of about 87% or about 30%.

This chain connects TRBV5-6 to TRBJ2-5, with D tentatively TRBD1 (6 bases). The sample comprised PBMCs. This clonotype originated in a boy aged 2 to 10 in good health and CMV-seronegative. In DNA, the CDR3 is TGTGCCAGCAGCTTGGAACCCTTCCCGGAAGAAGGGGGGACCCAGTACTTC. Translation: CASSLEPFPEEGGTQYF. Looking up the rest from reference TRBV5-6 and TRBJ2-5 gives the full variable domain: DAGVTQSPTHLIKTRGQQVTLRCSPKSGHDTVSWYQQALGQGPQFIFQYYEEEERQRGNFPDRFSGHQFPNYSSELNVNALLLGDSALYLCASSLEPFPEEGGTQYFGPGTRLLVL.